Following are 6 T cell receptor beta chains from one sample sequenced in a study of shared T cell receptors in the human thymus. The table came from immunoSEQ multiplex PCR; TCRdb's copy has only in-frame clones and leaves some out. Of over 450,000 clones in the sample, approximately 78% were seen once. The sample was also reused in another study, on human thymus T cells.

Sample: thymocytes. The receptors shown here come from a boy under two years old with a congenital heart defect.

The V and J genes are TRBV4-3 and TRBJ2-5; 14 positions agree with TRBD2. Germline CDR1 and CDR2: LGHNA and YSLEER. This CDR3 is 15 amino acids long. V lost 2 bases to trimming and J lost 7 bases; unmatched junction nucleotides: 3. The CDR3 nucleotides are TGCGCCAGCAGCCAATCCGGGACTAGCGGGGGGACCCAGTACTTC. Its protein is CASSQSGTSGGTQYF.

This chain joins TRBV27 and TRBJ2-5; perhaps TRBD2 as D (6 bases). CDR3 size: 14 residues. V lost 4 bases and J 5 bases, leaving 14 bases between the germline ends. Germline V CDR1 and CDR2: MNHEY, SMNVEV (reference sequence). In DNA form, the CDR3 reads TGTGCCAGCAGTTCCCGAGGAGGGCAGGAGACCCAGTACTTC. This gives the protein CASSSRGGQETQYF.

CDR3 in DNA: TGTGCCAGCAGTTACGAGACAGGGTCGAACTATGGCTACACCTTC. Its protein product is CASSYETGSNYGYTF. The chain has TRBV6-6 and TRBJ1-2; 7 nucleotides match TRBD1. This CDR3 comprises 15 residues. The V gene's germline CDR1 is MNHNY and CDR2 SVGAGI (reference sequence). Trimming took 2 bases from V and 2 from J; bases not matched to a gene: 5.

This clone occurred once. The chain employs TRBV29-1 and TRBJ2-3, with TRBD2 as a possible D gene (5 bases). The CDR3 consists of 16 residues. Trimming cost V 3 bases and J 4 bases, with 20 bases left between them. Germline CDR1 SQVTM, CDR2 ANQGSEA. CDR3 residues: CSVEWSGMPRADTQYF. CDR3 bases: TGCAGCGTTGAGTGGTCCGGGATGCCGAGAGCAGATACGCAGTATTTT.

The rearrangement uses TRBV30 and TRBJ2-7; 9 nucleotides agree with TRBD1. The CDR3 totals 15 residues. Trimming removed 2 bases from V and 1 base from J; junction bases left unmatched: 6. Germline values: CDR1 GTSNPN, CDR2 SVGIG (reference sequence). CDR3 sequence: CAWSTRDRDSYEQYF. The CDR3 bases are TGTGCCTGGAGTACCCGGGACAGGGATTCCTACGAGCAGTACTTC.

V usage is TRBV27 and J usage is TRBJ2-6, with TRBD2 matching 12 bases. V dropped 3 bases and J dropped 0; count of bases not matched to a gene: 3. The CDR3 contains 18 residues. Germline-derived CDR1 and CDR2 are MNHEY and SMNVEV (reference sequence). This CDR3 is CASSFQTSGSSGANVLTF. CDR3 nucleotide sequence: TGTGCCAGCAGTTTTCAGACTAGCGGGAGCTCTGGGGCCAACGTCCTGACTTTC. Based on the CDR3 plus reference TRBV27 and TRBJ2-6, the full variable domain is EAQVTQNPRYLITVTGKKLTVTCSQNMNHEYMSWYRQDPGLGLRQIYYSMNVEVTDKGDVPEGYKVSRKEKRNFPLILESPSPNQTSLYFCASSFQTSGSSGANVLTFGAGSRLTVL.